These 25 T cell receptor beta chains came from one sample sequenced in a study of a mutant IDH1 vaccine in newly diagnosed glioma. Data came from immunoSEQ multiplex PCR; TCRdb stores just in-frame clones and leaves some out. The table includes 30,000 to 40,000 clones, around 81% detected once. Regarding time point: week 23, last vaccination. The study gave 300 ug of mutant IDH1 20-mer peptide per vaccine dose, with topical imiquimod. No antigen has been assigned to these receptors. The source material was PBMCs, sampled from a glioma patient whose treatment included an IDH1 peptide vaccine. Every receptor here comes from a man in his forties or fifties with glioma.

Here the CDR3 reads CASSLEAGLGGGAFF. The CDR3, as DNA: TGTGCCAGCAGCTTGGAGGCGGGACTGGGCGGAGGGGCTTTCTTT. V and J are TRBV5-6 and TRBJ1-1; D perhaps matches TRBD1 (5 bases). With 0 bases removed from V and 11 bases from J, the gap between germline ends came to 20 bases. The CDR3 contains 15 residues. Germline V gene data show CDR1 as SGHDT and CDR2 as YYEEEE. The whole variable domain, filled in from reference TRBV5-6 and TRBJ1-1, reads DAGVTQSPTHLIKTRGQQVTLRCSPKSGHDTVSWYQQALGQGPQFIFQYYEEEERQRGNFPDRFSGHQFPNYSSELNVNALLLGDSALYLCASSLEAGLGGGAFFGQGTRLTVV.

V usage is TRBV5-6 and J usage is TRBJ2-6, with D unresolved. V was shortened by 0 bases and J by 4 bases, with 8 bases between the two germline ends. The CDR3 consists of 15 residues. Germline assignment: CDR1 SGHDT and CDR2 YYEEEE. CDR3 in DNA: TGTGCCAGCAGCTTGGAGTTGCGGGGGGCCAACGTCCTGACTTTC. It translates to CASSLELRGANVLTF.

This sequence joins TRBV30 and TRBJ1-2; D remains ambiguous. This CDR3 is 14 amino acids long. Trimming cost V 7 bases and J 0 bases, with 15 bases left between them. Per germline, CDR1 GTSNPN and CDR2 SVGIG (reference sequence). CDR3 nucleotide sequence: TGTGCCTTTTCCCCGGGCCACACTAACTATGGCTACACCTTC. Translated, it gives CAFSPGHTNYGYTF. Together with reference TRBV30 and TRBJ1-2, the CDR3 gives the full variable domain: SQTIHQWPATLVQPVGSPLSLECTVEGTSNPNLYWYRQAAGRGLQLLFYSVGIGQISSEVPQNLSASRPQDRQFILSSKKLLLSDSGFYLCAFSPGHTNYGYTFGSGTRLTVV.

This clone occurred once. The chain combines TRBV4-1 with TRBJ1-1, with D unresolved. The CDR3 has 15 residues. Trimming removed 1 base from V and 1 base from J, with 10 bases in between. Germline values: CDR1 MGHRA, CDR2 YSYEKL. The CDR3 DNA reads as TGCGCCAGCAGCCAAGTTCAGTCCTCGAACACTGAAGCTTTCTTT. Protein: CASSQVQSSNTEAFF.

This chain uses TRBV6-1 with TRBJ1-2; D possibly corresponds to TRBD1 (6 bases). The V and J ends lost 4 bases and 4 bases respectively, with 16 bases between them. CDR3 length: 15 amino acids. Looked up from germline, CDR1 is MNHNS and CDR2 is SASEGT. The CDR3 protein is CASSALRGSIYGYTF. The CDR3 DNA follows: TGTGCCAGCAGTGCCCTTAGGGGGTCCATCTATGGCTACACCTTC.

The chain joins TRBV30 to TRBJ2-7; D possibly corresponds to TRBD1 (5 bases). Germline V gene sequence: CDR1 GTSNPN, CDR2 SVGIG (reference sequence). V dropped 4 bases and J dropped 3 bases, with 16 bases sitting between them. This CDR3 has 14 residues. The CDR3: CAWNIPGNIYEQYF. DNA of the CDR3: TGTGCCTGGAACATTCCAGGGAACATCTACGAGCAGTACTTC. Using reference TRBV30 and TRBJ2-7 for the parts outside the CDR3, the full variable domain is SQTIHQWPATLVQPVGSPLSLECTVEGTSNPNLYWYRQAAGRGLQLLFYSVGIGQISSEVPQNLSASRPQDRQFILSSKKLLLSDSGFYLCAWNIPGNIYEQYFGPGTRLTVT.

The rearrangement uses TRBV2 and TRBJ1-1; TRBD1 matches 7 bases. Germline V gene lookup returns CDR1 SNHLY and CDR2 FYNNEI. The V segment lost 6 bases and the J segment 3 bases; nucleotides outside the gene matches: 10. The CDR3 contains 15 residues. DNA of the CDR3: TGTGCCAGCAGCGAGGGACAGCCCCTTTACACTGAAGCTTTCTTT. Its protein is CASSEGQPLYTEAFF. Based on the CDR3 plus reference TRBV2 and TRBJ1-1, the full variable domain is EPEVTQTPSHQVTQMGQEVILRCVPISNHLYFYWYRQILGQKVEFLVSFYNNEISEKSEIFDDQFSVERPDGSNFTLKIRSTKLEDSAMYFCASSEGQPLYTEAFFGQGTRLTVV.

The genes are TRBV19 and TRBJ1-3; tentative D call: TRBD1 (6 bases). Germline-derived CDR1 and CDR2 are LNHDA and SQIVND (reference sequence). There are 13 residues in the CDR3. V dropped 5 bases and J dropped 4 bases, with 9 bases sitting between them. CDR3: CASSPGVGNTIYF. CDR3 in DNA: TGTGCCAGTAGTCCAGGGGTCGGAAACACCATATATTTT.

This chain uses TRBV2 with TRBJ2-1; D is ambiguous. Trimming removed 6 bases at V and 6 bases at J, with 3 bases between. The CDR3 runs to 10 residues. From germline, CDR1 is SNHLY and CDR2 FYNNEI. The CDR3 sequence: CASRSNEQFF. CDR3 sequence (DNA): TGTGCCAGCAGGAGCAATGAGCAGTTCTTC.

The CDR3 here is CATDGPTDYGYTF. The DNA for the CDR3 is TGTGCCACAGACGGACCGACGGACTATGGCTACACCTTC. The rearrangement links TRBV19 to TRBJ1-2; the D is unclear. Trimming cost V 10 bases and J 3 bases, with 15 bases left between them. The CDR3 is 13 amino acids. Germline V gives CDR1 LNHDA, CDR2 SQIVND (reference sequence).

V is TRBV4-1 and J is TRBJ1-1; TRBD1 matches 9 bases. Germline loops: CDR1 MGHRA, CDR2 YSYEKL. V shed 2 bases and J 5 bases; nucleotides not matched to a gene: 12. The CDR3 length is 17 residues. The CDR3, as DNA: TGCGCCAGCAGCCAACTAAGGATCCGGGACAGGGAGACTGAAGCTTTCTTT. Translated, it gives CASSQLRIRDRETEAFF.

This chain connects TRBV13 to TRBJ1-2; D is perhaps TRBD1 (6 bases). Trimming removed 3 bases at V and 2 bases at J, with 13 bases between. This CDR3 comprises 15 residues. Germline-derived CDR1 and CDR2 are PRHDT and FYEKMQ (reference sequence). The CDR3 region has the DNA TGTGCCAGCAGCTTTGACCCGACAGGAAACTATGGCTACACCTTC. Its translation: CASSFDPTGNYGYTF.

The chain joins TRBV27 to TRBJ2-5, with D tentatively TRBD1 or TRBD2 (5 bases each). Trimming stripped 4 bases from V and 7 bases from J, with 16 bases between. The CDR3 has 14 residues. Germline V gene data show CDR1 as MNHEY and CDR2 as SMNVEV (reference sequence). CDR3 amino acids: CASSSGTVFGTQYF. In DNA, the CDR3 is TGTGCCAGCAGTTCCGGGACCGTCTTTGGGACCCAGTACTTC.

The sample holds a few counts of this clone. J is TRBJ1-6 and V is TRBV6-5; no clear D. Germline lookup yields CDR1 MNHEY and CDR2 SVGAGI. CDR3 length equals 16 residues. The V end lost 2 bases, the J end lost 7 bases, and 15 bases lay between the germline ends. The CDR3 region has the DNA TGTGCCAGCAGTTACGATTTGCCCGGGAAAAATTCACCCCTCCACTTT. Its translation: CASSYDLPGKNSPLHF.

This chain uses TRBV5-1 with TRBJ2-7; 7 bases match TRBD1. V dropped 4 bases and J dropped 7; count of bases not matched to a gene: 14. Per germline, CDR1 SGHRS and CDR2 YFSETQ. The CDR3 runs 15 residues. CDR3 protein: CASSLRDRELGEQYF. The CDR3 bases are TGCGCCAGCAGCCTCCGGGACAGAGAGCTCGGAGAGCAGTACTTC.

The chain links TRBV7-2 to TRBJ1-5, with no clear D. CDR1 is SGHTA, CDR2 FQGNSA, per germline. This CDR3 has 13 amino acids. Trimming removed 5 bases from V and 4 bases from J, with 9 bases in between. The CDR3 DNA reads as TGTGCCAGCAGCCGCGGGAGGAATCAGCCCCAGCATTTT. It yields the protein CASSRGRNQPQHF.

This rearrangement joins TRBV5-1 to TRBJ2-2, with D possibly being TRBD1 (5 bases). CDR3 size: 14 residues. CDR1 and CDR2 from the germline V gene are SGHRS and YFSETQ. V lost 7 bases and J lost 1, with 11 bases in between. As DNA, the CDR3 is TGCGCCAGCGCCGCCAGGGTGAACACCGGGGAGCTGTTTTTT. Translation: CASAARVNTGELFF. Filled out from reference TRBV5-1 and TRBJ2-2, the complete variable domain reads KAGVTQTPRYLIKTRGQQVTLSCSPISGHRSVSWYQQTPGQGLQFLFEYFSETQRNKGNFPGRFSGRQFSNSRSEMNVSTLELGDSALYLCASAARVNTGELFFGEGSRLTVL.

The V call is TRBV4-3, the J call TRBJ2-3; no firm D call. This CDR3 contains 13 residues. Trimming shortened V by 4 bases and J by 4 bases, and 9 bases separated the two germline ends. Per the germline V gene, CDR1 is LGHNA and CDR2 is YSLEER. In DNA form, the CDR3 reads TGCGCCAGCAGCCCAAGAGATGCAGATACGCAGTATTTT. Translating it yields CASSPRDADTQYF.

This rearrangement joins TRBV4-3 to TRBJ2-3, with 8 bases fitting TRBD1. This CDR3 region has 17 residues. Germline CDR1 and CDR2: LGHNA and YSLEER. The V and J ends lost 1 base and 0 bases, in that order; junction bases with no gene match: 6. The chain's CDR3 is CASSQGARGPSTDTQYF. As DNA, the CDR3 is TGCGCCAGCAGCCAAGGAGCCAGGGGGCCCAGCACAGATACGCAGTATTTT.

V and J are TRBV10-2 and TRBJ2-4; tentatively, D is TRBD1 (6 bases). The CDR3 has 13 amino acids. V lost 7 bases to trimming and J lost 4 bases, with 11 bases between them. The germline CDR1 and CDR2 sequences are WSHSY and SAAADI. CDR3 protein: CASTRTEKNIQYF. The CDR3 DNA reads TGCGCCAGCACCCGGACAGAAAAAAACATTCAGTACTTC.

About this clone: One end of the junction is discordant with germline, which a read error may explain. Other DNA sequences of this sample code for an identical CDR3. The CDR3 DNA sequence: TGTGCTAGCAGCCAAGAAAGCGGACGTAACTATGGCTACACCTTC. Translation gives CASSQESGRNYGYTF. The chain links TRBV4-2 to TRBJ1-2; D unclear. Germline V gene data show CDR1 as LGHNA and CDR2 as YNFKEQ. The CDR3 covers 15 residues.

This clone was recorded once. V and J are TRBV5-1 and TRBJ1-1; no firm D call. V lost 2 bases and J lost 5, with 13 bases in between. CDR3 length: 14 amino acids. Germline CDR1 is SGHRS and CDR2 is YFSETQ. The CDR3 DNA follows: TGCGCCAGCAGCTTATCAGGCGGAAGTACTGAAGCTTTCTTT. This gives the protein CASSLSGGSTEAFF.

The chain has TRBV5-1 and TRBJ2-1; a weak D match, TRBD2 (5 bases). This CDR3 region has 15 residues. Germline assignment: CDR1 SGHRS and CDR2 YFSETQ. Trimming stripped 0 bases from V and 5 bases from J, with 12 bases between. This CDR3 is CASSLAASTHNEQFF. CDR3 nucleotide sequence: TGCGCCAGCAGCTTGGCGGCTAGCACCCACAATGAGCAGTTCTTC.

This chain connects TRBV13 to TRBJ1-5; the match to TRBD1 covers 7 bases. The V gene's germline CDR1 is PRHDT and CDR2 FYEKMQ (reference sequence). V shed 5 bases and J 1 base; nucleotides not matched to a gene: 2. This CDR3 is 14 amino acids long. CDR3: CASSPGGSNQPQHF. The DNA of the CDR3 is TGTGCCAGCAGCCCAGGGGGAAGCAATCAGCCCCAGCATTTT.

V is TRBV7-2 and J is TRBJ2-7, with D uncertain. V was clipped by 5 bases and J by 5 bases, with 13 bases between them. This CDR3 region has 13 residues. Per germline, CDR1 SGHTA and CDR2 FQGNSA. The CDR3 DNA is TGTGCCAGCAGCACGCGCGCTCAGCACGAGCAGTACTTC. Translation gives CASSTRAQHEQYF.